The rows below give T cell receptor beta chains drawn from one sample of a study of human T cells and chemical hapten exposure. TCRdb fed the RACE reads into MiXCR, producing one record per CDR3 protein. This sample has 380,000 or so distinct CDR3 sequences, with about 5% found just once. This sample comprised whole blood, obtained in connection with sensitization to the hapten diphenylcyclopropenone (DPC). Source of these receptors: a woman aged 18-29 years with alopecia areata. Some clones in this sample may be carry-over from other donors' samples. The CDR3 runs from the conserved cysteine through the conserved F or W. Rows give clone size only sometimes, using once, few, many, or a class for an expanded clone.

CDR3aa: CASSYLGQFYEQYF
abundance: many
j_gene: TRBJ2-7
v_gene: TRBV6-6

CDR3aa: CASSLVGGPNNEQFF
abundance: few
j_gene: TRBJ2-1
v_gene: TRBV11-2

CDR3aa: CASSQVPSSTDTQYF
abundance: many
j_gene: TRBJ2-3
v_gene: TRBV4-2

CDR3aa: CASSPRERGATDTQYF
abundance: many
j_gene: TRBJ2-3
v_gene: TRBV11-2

CDR3aa: CASSQVDVEQYF
abundance: few
j_gene: TRBJ2-7
v_gene: TRBV3-1

CDR3aa: CASSQAGGGSYNEQFF
abundance: -
j_gene: TRBJ2-1
v_gene: TRBV4-2

CDR3aa: CASSFLDTQNEKLFF
abundance: -
j_gene: TRBJ1-4
v_gene: TRBV5-1

CDR3aa: CSASRQFF
abundance: -
j_gene: TRBJ2-1
v_gene: TRBV20-1

CDR3aa: CASSPRDRNNSPLHF
abundance: many
j_gene: TRBJ1-6
v_gene: TRBV7-2

CDR3aa: CASSFTGAGANVLTF
abundance: many
j_gene: TRBJ2-6
v_gene: TRBV5-1

CDR3aa: CASSPGLEGLDGKFF
abundance: many
j_gene: TRBJ2-1
v_gene: TRBV7-8

CDR3aa: CASSPGQGNIQYF
abundance: few
j_gene: TRBJ2-4
v_gene: TRBV18

CDR3aa: CASTLGGGETQYF
abundance: many
j_gene: TRBJ2-5
v_gene: TRBV5-1

CDR3aa: CASSLEQVQAGELFF
abundance: many
j_gene: TRBJ2-2
v_gene: TRBV2

CDR3aa: CASSPSRGPGTEAFF
abundance: few
j_gene: TRBJ1-1
v_gene: TRBV7-3

CDR3aa: CASRSPWYEQYF
abundance: -
j_gene: TRBJ2-7
v_gene: TRBV6-2/TRBV6-3

CDR3aa: CSDQDRRYGYTF
abundance: -
j_gene: TRBJ1-2
v_gene: TRBV29-1

CDR3aa: CASSFGWGKETQYF
abundance: -
j_gene: TRBJ2-5
v_gene: TRBV7-2

CDR3aa: CASSQDPGTDTQYF
abundance: many
j_gene: TRBJ2-3
v_gene: TRBV3-1

CDR3aa: CASSGVNTNEQFF
abundance: -
j_gene: TRBJ2-1
v_gene: TRBV11-3

CDR3aa: CASSLVSDQPQHF
abundance: few
j_gene: TRBJ1-5
v_gene: TRBV7-2

CDR3aa: CAAGPGTGSRNTIYF
abundance: few
j_gene: TRBJ1-3
v_gene: TRBV10-3

CDR3aa: CASSLGNRDSYNEQFF
abundance: many
j_gene: TRBJ2-1
v_gene: TRBV7-2

CDR3aa: CASSYGVFGSYNSPLHF
abundance: few
j_gene: TRBJ1-6
v_gene: TRBV7-9

CDR3aa: CASSSNTGAVAKNIQYF
abundance: many
j_gene: TRBJ2-4
v_gene: TRBV5-1

CDR3aa: CASSSWDRGATNEKLFF
abundance: many
j_gene: TRBJ1-4
v_gene: TRBV6-6

CDR3aa: CASSLEQGNQPQHF
abundance: -
j_gene: TRBJ1-5
v_gene: TRBV7-6

CDR3aa: CASSPKRTGAEEQYF
abundance: many
j_gene: TRBJ2-7
v_gene: TRBV18

CDR3aa: CASSYGTQGEKLFF
abundance: few
j_gene: TRBJ1-4
v_gene: TRBV12-3/TRBV12-4

CDR3aa: CASSQGRGSNQPQHF
abundance: many
j_gene: TRBJ1-5
v_gene: TRBV4-2

CDR3aa: CASSGTTRAQYF
abundance: many
j_gene: TRBJ2-3
v_gene: TRBV6-4

CDR3aa: CASSRATFQGDTDTQYF
abundance: many
j_gene: TRBJ2-3
v_gene: TRBV6-5

CDR3aa: CASSFSGGVGADTQYF
abundance: few
j_gene: TRBJ2-3
v_gene: TRBV12-3/TRBV12-4

CDR3aa: CASSLAGILKPGTDTQYF
abundance: -
j_gene: TRBJ2-3
v_gene: TRBV7-2

CDR3aa: CASRNRGGYEKLFF
abundance: -
j_gene: TRBJ1-4
v_gene: TRBV12-3/TRBV12-4

CDR3aa: CASSPLITNEKLFF
abundance: few
j_gene: TRBJ1-4
v_gene: TRBV7-2

CDR3aa: CARRVQETQYF
abundance: many
j_gene: TRBJ2-5
v_gene: TRBV2

CDR3aa: CASSLAAGYNEQFF
abundance: many
j_gene: TRBJ2-1
v_gene: TRBV7-2

CDR3aa: CASSLTGNYQQYF
abundance: -
j_gene: TRBJ2-7
v_gene: TRBV7-9

CDR3aa: CASRKGTNDNSPLHF
abundance: many
j_gene: TRBJ1-6
v_gene: TRBV5-1

CDR3aa: CAISSSGGTGELFF
abundance: -
j_gene: TRBJ2-2
v_gene: TRBV10-3

CDR3aa: CASSSPRVSGANVLTF
abundance: few
j_gene: TRBJ2-6
v_gene: TRBV21-1

CDR3aa: CATSDFTGSSYEQYF
abundance: many
j_gene: TRBJ2-7
v_gene: TRBV24-1

CDR3aa: CASSWDGPATQYF
abundance: -
j_gene: TRBJ2-5
v_gene: TRBV5-1

CDR3aa: CASSPEWGEQYF
abundance: many
j_gene: TRBJ2-7
v_gene: TRBV6-6

CDR3aa: CATGTGDSPLHF
abundance: many
j_gene: TRBJ1-6
v_gene: TRBV5-1

CDR3aa: CASSYSATYNEQFF
abundance: many
j_gene: TRBJ2-1
v_gene: TRBV6-2/TRBV6-3

CDR3aa: CSVDVSSTDTQYF
abundance: -
j_gene: TRBJ2-3
v_gene: TRBV29-1

CDR3aa: CASSQRGGQGNSPETQYF
abundance: few
j_gene: TRBJ2-5
v_gene: TRBV3-1

CDR3aa: CASSDRARGDEQYF
abundance: -
j_gene: TRBJ2-7
v_gene: TRBV6-1

CDR3aa: CASSLRRTASTDTQYF
abundance: -
j_gene: TRBJ2-3
v_gene: TRBV11-1

CDR3aa: CASSQVQGFDYGYTF
abundance: -
j_gene: TRBJ1-2
v_gene: TRBV4-3

CDR3aa: CSSWTRGAEDGYTF
abundance: many
j_gene: TRBJ1-2
v_gene: TRBV29-1

CDR3aa: CASSLERPGQGHGYTF
abundance: many
j_gene: TRBJ1-2
v_gene: TRBV5-1

CDR3aa: CASSLVGVSISTDTQYF
abundance: -
j_gene: TRBJ2-3
v_gene: TRBV7-9

CDR3aa: CASRGGTSSQPQHF
abundance: many
j_gene: TRBJ1-5
v_gene: TRBV12-3/TRBV12-4

CDR3aa: CASSLNRAPDTQYF
abundance: -
j_gene: TRBJ2-3
v_gene: TRBV12-3/TRBV12-4

CDR3aa: CATTLGGAAAYGYTF
abundance: -
j_gene: TRBJ1-2
v_gene: TRBV28

CDR3aa: CASSFATEPYEQYF
abundance: many
j_gene: TRBJ2-7
v_gene: TRBV27